The TCR beta chain described here comes from a study of metastatic and nonmetastatic thyroid tumors. Study-level information: Repertoire comparison spanned blood and tumor or nodule tissue of malignant and benign thyroid patients.

Study observations and caveats: Versus benign nodules, malignant thyroid tumors reportedly had significantly higher TCR beta diversity, in blood and tumor.

The length of the CDR3 is 13 residues. V lost 1 base and J 10 bases, leaving 11 bases between the germline ends. Germline V lookup: CDR1 KGHSH, CDR2 LQKENI. No treatment had been given to any patient before thyroid surgery. Per the original methods: Between-group CDR3 differences, defined by clinicopathological status, yielded a distant-metastasis classifier for papillary thyroid cancer. TCRdb re-called clones via MiXCR from the PCR reads. The V and J calls come from TCRdb's annotation, not from the publication. The sample has about 29,000 clones, 16% seen once. In this sample, this clone turned up many times. Its cognate antigen is unknown.

This receptor was obtained from a female donor with papillary thyroid cancer or a benign thyroid nodule (not recorded which). Some clones in this sample may be carry-over from other donors' samples. The chain is built from TRBV18 and TRBJ2-1; tentatively, D is TRBD1 (6 bases). The sequenced material came from blood. In DNA, the CDR3 is TGTGCCAGCTCACCACGGGGGCGCGAGGAGCAGTTCTTC. Translation: CASSPRGREEQFF.